Below are 18 T cell receptor beta chains sequenced from a single sample in a study of blood T cell repertoires in COVID-19. Sequenced by immunoSEQ multiplex PCR; TCRdb stores in-frame clones only, minus some. The table has some 74,000 clones, more than 65% seen once. Source material: peripheral blood. These receptors were obtained from a woman aged 45-59 years with acute or convalescent COVID-19.

The chain recombines TRBV7-2 with TRBJ2-7; 7 positions match TRBD2. Germline V gives CDR1 SGHTA, CDR2 FQGNSA. Trimming at V came to 2 bases and at J to 2 bases, leaving 6 bases not matched to a gene. The CDR3 length is 15 residues. In DNA, the CDR3 is TGTGCCAGCAGCTTATCCGGCGGGAGAACCTACGAGCAGTACTTC. This gives the protein CASSLSGGRTYEQYF.

The rearrangement links TRBV19 to TRBJ1-2; D perhaps matches TRBD1 (5 bases). The V gene lost 8 bases and the J gene lost 2 bases, with 6 bases spanning the gap. CDR1 is LNHDA and CDR2 is SQIVND in the germline V gene (reference sequence). The CDR3 has 11 residues. The CDR3: CASHRNYGYTF. In nucleotides, the CDR3 is TGTGCCAGTCACAGGAACTATGGCTACACCTTC.

The genes are TRBV30 and TRBJ1-5; D is undetermined. V gave up 5 bases and J gave up 6 bases, with 14 bases separating them. CDR1 and CDR2 (germline): GTSNPN, SVGIG (reference sequence). The CDR3 sequence is 13 residues long. The CDR3 here is CAWAGKNGQPQHF. The CDR3 region has the DNA TGTGCCTGGGCGGGGAAGAATGGTCAGCCCCAGCATTTT.

V gene TRBV25-1 combines with J gene TRBJ2-1; no reliable D call. The CDR3 spans 14 residues. Germline V gene sequence: CDR1 MGHDK, CDR2 SYGVNS. V was shortened by 3 bases and J by 0 bases, with 6 bases between the two germline ends. The CDR3 DNA reads as TGTGCCAGCAGTGAGACTCCCTCCTACAATGAGCAGTTCTTC. Translating it yields CASSETPSYNEQFF. Filled out from reference TRBV25-1 and TRBJ2-1, the complete variable domain reads EADIYQTPRYLVIGTGKKITLECSQTMGHDKMYWYQQDPGMELHLIHYSYGVNSTEKGDLSSESTVSRIRTEHFPLTLESARPSHTSQYLCASSETPSYNEQFFGPGTRLTVL.

The chain carries TRBV5-1 and TRBJ2-5, with 16 bases lining up with TRBD2. CDR1 and CDR2 (germline): SGHRS, YFSETQ. The junction had 4 bases not matched to a gene; V was cut back by 4 bases and J by 4 bases. CDR3 length: 16 residues. Here the CDR3 DNA reads TGCGCCAGCAGCCCCGGGACTAGCGGGGGGGCAGAGACCCAGTACTTC. Protein: CASSPGTSGGAETQYF.

The gene calls are TRBV7-3 and TRBJ2-1; D might be TRBD2 (6 bases). Per the germline V gene, CDR1 is SGHTA and CDR2 is FQGTGA. V was trimmed by 5 bases and J by 8 bases, leaving 13 bases between them. CDR3 length: 13 amino acids. The chain's CDR3 is CASSPLAPDEQFF. For the CDR3, the DNA is TGTGCCAGCAGCCCACTAGCCCCAGATGAGCAGTTCTTC.

The chain combines TRBV5-4 with TRBJ2-1; no clear D gene. The CDR3 runs 16 residues. Trimming took off 1 base at V and 2 bases at J, with 13 bases between the two ends. CDR1 and CDR2 (germline): SGHNT, YYREEE (reference sequence). The CDR3: CASSLKVAATYNEQFF. The DNA of the CDR3 is TGTGCCAGCAGCTTGAAGGTGGCGGCCACCTACAATGAGCAGTTCTTC. The complete variable domain, with remaining parts taken from reference TRBV5-4 and TRBJ2-1, reads ETGVTQSPTHLIKTRGQQVTLRCSSQSGHNTVSWYQQALGQGPQFIFQYYREEENGRGNFPPRFSGLQFPNYSSELNVNALELDDSALYLCASSLKVAATYNEQFFGPGTRLTVL.

This rearrangement joins TRBV10-2 to TRBJ1-2; maybe TRBD1 (5 bases). Trimming took 4 bases from V and 0 from J, leaving 12 bases between them. Germline V gives CDR1 WSHSY, CDR2 SAAADI. The CDR3 totals 15 residues. The CDR3 region is CASSGTITANYGYTF. CDR3 in DNA: TGCGCCAGCAGTGGGACAATCACAGCTAACTATGGCTACACCTTC.

V and J are TRBV18 and TRBJ2-5; 14 bases align to TRBD2. Looked up from germline, CDR1 is KGHSH and CDR2 is LQKENI. The CDR3 totals 18 residues. The junction had 12 bases not matched to a gene; V was cut back by 4 bases and J by 5 bases. The CDR3 spells CASSLRTGTSGSFETQYF. The CDR3 DNA follows: TGTGCCAGCTCACTCCGGACCGGGACTAGCGGGAGTTTTGAGACCCAGTACTTC.

V gene TRBV5-4 combines with J gene TRBJ2-3; weak D call: TRBD1 (6 bases). The CDR3 loop spans 14 amino acids. CDR1 and CDR2 from the germline V gene are SGHNT and YYREEE (reference sequence). The V end was cut by 1 base, the J end by 3 bases, with 9 bases between. The CDR3 region is CASSLTGFTDTQYF. The CDR3 nucleotides read TGTGCCAGCAGCTTGACAGGGTTTACAGATACGCAGTATTTT. Drawing the rest from reference TRBV5-4 and TRBJ2-3, the complete variable domain is ETGVTQSPTHLIKTRGQQVTLRCSSQSGHNTVSWYQQALGQGPQFIFQYYREEENGRGNFPPRFSGLQFPNYSSELNVNALELDDSALYLCASSLTGFTDTQYFGPGTRLTVL.

The chain uses TRBV2 and TRBJ1-6; D not resolved. Trimming took 7 bases from V and 8 from J, leaving 12 bases between them. This CDR3 spans 13 amino acids. Germline V CDR1 and CDR2: SNHLY, FYNNEI. CDR3 sequence: CASTAVGDSPLHF. The CDR3 nucleotides read TGTGCCAGCACGGCAGTGGGAGATTCACCCCTCCACTTT.

The chain links TRBV11-1 to TRBJ2-3, with TRBD2 matching 8 bases. The CDR3 has 15 amino acids. V shed 8 bases, J shed 2 bases, and the junction held 9 bases outside the gene matches. Germline CDR1 and CDR2: SGHAT and FQDESV (reference sequence). Written as DNA, the CDR3 is TGTGCCAGCTCGAGCGGGAGTGTTATCACAGATACGCAGTATTTT. Protein sequence: CASSSGSVITDTQYF.

This clone was detected only a few times. This chain connects TRBV6-2 or TRBV6-3 to TRBJ2-3; TRBD1 might be the D (5 bases). V lost 0 bases and J 4 bases, leaving 5 bases between the germline ends. The CDR3 is made up of 13 amino acids. The V gene's germline CDR1 is MNHEY and CDR2 SVGEGT. The CDR3 nucleotides are TGTGCCAGCAGTTACTCAGGGGCAGATACGCAGTATTTT. Protein sequence: CASSYSGADTQYF.

The V call is TRBV19, the J call TRBJ1-2; D is undetermined. Germline CDR1 and CDR2: LNHDA and SQIVND (reference sequence). This CDR3 spans 15 amino acids. The germline V and J ends were trimmed by 1 base and 0 bases, with 9 bases remaining between them. The chain's CDR3 is CASSIVTATNYGYTF. CDR3 bases: TGTGCCAGTAGTATAGTCACAGCTACTAACTATGGCTACACCTTC.

J is TRBJ1-2 and V is TRBV9, with D uncertain. Germline CDR1 and CDR2: SGDLS and YYNGEE. This CDR3 comprises 14 residues. The ends were cut back, 4 bases at V and 8 bases at J, with 18 bases in the middle. The DNA of the CDR3 is TGTGCCAGCAGCTCCGCCGGGTCGGCGAGGGGCTACACCTTC. Protein product: CASSSAGSARGYTF.

This chain connects TRBV2 to TRBJ2-5, with TRBD2 as a possible D gene (6 bases). Germline values: CDR1 SNHLY, CDR2 FYNNEI. CDR3 length: 15 residues. Trimming shortened V by 4 bases and J by 2 bases, and 14 bases separated the two germline ends. The CDR3: CASSGLGLEQETQYF. CDR3 coding DNA: TGTGCCAGCAGTGGGTTGGGACTCGAACAAGAGACCCAGTACTTC. The variable domain in full, with the rest retrieved from reference TRBV2 and TRBJ2-5, is EPEVTQTPSHQVTQMGQEVILRCVPISNHLYFYWYRQILGQKVEFLVSFYNNEISEKSEIFDDQFSVERPDGSNFTLKIRSTKLEDSAMYFCASSGLGLEQETQYFGPGTRLLVL.

CDR3 in amino acids: CASSLERVASPLHF. In DNA form, the CDR3 reads TGTGCCAGCAGTTTGGAGAGGGTAGCTTCACCCCTCCACTTT. The rearrangement links TRBV27 to TRBJ1-6; D gene unclear. CDR3 length: 14 amino acids. V was shortened by 3 bases and J by 9 bases, with 12 bases between the two germline ends. Germline CDR1 and CDR2: MNHEY and SMNVEV (reference sequence).

The CDR3 spells CASNPRTGLSYNEQFF. In nucleotides, the CDR3 is TGTGCCAGCAACCCACGGACGGGACTCTCCTACAATGAGCAGTTCTTC. The chain joins TRBV28 to TRBJ2-1; D is possibly TRBD2 (6 bases). Germline CDR1 MDHEN, CDR2 SYDVKM. V shed 7 bases and J shed 0 bases, with 16 bases lying between them. The length of the CDR3 is 16 residues.